This T cell receptor beta chain was profiled in a study of human T cells and chemical hapten exposure. The CDR3 extends over 13 amino acids. Germline lookup yields CDR1 ENHRY and CDR2 SYGVKD. Trimming took 0 bases from V and 3 from J, leaving 6 bases between them. Time point defined: patch test 1, 2 weeks after DPC sensitization. Treatment of the sample: therapeutic diphenylcyclopropenone sensitization with weekly scalp DPC. General study findings and limits: DPC sensitization produced no change in TCRs with frequency above 1 in 1000.

This clonotype was detected only a few times. Its antigen is not identified. TCRdb reprocessed the RACE reads via MiXCR and lists one record per CDR3 protein. The sample has 70,000 to 75,000 distinct CDR3 sequences, 25% to 40% seen once. V and J are TRBV10-3 and TRBJ2-7; D not resolved. The clonotype was recovered from a middle-aged man with alopecia areata. Some clones in this sample may be carry-over from other donors' samples. The sample in question was whole blood, obtained in connection with sensitization to the hapten diphenylcyclopropenone (DPC). The CDR3 protein is CAISESGLYEQYF. Written as DNA, the CDR3 is TGTGCCATCAGTGAGTCTGGCCTCTACGAGCAGTACTTC.